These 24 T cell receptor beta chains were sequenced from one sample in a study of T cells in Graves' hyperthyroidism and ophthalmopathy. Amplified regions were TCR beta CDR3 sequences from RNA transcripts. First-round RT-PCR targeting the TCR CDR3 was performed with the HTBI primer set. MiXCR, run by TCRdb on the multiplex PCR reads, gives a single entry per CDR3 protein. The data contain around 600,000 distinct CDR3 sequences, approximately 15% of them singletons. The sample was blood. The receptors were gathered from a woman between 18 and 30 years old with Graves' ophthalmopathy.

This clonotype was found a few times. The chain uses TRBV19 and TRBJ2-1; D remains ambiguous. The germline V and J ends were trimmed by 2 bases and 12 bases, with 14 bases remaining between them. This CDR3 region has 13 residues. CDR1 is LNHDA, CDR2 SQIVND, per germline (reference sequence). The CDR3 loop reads CASSIPGSQGQFF. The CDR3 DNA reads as TGTGCCAGTAGTATACCCGGTTCCCAAGGGCAGTTCTTC.

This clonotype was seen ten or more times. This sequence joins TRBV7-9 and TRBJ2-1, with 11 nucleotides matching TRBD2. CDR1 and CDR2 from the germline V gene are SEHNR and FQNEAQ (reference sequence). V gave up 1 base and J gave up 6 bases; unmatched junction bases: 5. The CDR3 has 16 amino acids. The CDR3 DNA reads TGTGCCAGCAGCTTAGTAACTAGCGGGAGAGGCAATGAGCAGTTCTTC. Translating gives CASSLVTSGRGNEQFF.

The chain's CDR3 is CASSGQGARNGELFF. CDR3 DNA: TGTGCCAGCAGCGGACAGGGGGCGCGGAACGGGGAGCTGTTTTTT. The V and J genes are TRBV2 and TRBJ2-2; the match to TRBD1 covers 11 bases. Trimming cost V 6 bases and J 7 bases; bases outside gene matches: 7. In germline, CDR1 is SNHLY, CDR2 FYNNEI. The CDR3 extends over 15 amino acids. Looking up the rest from reference TRBV2 and TRBJ2-2 gives the full variable domain: EPEVTQTPSHQVTQMGQEVILRCVPISNHLYFYWYRQILGQKVEFLVSFYNNEISEKSEIFDDQFSVERPDGSNFTLKIRSTKLEDSAMYFCASSGQGARNGELFFGEGSRLTVL.

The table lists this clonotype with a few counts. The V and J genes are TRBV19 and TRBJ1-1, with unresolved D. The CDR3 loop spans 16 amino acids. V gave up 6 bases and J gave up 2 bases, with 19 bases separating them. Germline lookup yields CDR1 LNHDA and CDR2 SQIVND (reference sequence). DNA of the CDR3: TGTGCCAGTAGGATATTAGGGCGGACGGTTAACACTGAAGCTTTCTTT. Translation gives CASRILGRTVNTEAFF.

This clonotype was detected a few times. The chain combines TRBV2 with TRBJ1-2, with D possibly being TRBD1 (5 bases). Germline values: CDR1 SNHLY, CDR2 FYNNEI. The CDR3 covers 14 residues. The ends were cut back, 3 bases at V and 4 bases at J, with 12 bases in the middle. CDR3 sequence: CASSDWVDSYGYTF. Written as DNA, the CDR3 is TGTGCCAGCAGTGATTGGGTAGACAGCTATGGCTACACCTTC.

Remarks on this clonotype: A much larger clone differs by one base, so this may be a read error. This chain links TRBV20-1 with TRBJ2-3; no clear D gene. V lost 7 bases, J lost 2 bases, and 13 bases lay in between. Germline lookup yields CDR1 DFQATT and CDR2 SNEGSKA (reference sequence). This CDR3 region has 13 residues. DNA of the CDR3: TGCAGTGGGCACCTAGGTTCCACAGATACGCAGTATTTT. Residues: CSGHLGSTDTQYF.

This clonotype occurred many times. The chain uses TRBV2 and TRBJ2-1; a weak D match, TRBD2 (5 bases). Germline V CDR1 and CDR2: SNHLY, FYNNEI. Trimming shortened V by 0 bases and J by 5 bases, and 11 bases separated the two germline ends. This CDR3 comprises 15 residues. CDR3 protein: CASSEATWRHNEQFF. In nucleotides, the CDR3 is TGTGCCAGCAGTGAAGCTACCTGGAGGCACAATGAGCAGTTCTTC.

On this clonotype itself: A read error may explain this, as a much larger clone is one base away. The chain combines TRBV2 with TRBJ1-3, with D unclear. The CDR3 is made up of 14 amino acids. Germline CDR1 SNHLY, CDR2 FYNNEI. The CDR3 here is CASSDSTSGSTIYF. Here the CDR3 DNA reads TGTGCCAGCAGTGACAGTACCTCTGGAAGCACCATATATTTT.

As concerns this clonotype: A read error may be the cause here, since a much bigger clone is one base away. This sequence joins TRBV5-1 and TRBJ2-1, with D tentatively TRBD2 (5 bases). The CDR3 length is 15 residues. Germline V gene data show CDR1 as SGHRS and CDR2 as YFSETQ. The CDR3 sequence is CASNLLIANYNEQFF. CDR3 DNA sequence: TGCGCCAGCAACTTGTTAATAGCGAACTACAATGAGCAGTTCTTC.

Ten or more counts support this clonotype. CDR3 protein: CASSLSPLKTYEQYF. Written as DNA, the CDR3 is TGTGCCAGCAGTTTATCCCCGTTAAAAACCTACGAGCAGTACTTC. This chain joins TRBV12-3 or TRBV12-4 and TRBJ2-7; D is uncertain. This CDR3 contains 15 residues. V shed 2 bases and J shed 2 bases, with 13 bases lying between them.

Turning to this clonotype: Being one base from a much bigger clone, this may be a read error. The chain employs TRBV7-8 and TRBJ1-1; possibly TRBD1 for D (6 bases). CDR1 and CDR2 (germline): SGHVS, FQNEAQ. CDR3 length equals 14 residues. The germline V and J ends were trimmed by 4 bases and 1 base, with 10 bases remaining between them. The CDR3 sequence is CASSSQQGNTEAFF. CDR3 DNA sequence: TGTGCCAGCAGCTCCCAACAGGGGAACACTGAAGCTTTCTTT. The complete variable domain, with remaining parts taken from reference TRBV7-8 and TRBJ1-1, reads GAGVSQSPRYKVAKRGQDVALRCDPISGHVSLFWYQQALGQGPEFLTYFQNEAQLDKSGLPSDRFFAERPEGSVSTLKIQRTQQEDSAVYLCASSSQQGNTEAFFGQGTRLTVV.

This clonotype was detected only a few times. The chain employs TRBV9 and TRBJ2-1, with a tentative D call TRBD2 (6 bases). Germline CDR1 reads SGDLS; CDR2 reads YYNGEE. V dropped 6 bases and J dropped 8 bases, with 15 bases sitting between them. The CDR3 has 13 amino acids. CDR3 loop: CASKDRELDEQFF. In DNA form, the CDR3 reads TGTGCCAGCAAGGACCGGGAGCTAGATGAGCAGTTCTTC.

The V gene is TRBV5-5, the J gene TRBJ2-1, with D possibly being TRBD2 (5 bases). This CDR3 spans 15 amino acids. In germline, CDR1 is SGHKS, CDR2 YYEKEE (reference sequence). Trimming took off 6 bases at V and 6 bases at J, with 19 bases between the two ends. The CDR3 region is CASTPAGGQFNEQFF. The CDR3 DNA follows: TGTGCCAGCACCCCGGCGGGCGGCCAATTCAATGAGCAGTTCTTC.

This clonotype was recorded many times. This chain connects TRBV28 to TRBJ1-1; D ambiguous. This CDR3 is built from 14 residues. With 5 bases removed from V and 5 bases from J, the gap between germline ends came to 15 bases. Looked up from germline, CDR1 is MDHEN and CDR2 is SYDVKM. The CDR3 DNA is TGTGCCAGCAGTCTCGGGCCCGGGAGGACTGAAGCTTTCTTT. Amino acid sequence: CASSLGPGRTEAFF.

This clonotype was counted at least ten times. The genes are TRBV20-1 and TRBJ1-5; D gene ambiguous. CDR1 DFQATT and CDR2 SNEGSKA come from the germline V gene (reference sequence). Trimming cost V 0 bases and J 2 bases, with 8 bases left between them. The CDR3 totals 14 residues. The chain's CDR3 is CSARDDGGNQPQHF. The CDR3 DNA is TGCAGTGCTAGAGATGACGGCGGCAATCAGCCCCAGCATTTT.

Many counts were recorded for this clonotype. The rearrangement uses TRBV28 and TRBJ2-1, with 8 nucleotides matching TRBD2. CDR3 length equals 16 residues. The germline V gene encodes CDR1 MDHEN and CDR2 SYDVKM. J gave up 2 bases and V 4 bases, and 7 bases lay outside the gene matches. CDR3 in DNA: TGTGCCAGCAGTTCCCCAGCGGGAGCGACCTACAATGAGCAGTTCTTC. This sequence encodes CASSSPAGATYNEQFF.

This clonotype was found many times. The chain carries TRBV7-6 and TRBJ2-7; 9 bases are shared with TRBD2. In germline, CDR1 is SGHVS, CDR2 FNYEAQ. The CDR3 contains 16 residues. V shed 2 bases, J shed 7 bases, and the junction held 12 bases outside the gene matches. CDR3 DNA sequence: TGTGCCAGCAGCTTATTTATCGGGACTAGCACTAAGGAGCAGTACTTC. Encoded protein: CASSLFIGTSTKEQYF.

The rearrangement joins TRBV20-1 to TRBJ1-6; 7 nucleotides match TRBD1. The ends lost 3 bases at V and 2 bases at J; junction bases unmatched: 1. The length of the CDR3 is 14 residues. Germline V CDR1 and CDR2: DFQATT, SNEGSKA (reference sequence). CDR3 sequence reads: CSARDRPYNSPLHF. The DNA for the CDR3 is TGCAGTGCTAGGGACAGGCCCTATAATTCACCCCTCCACTTT.

The CDR3 DNA reads TGTGCCAGCAGCTTAACGCTAGGAAACACCATATATTTT. This sequence encodes CASSLTLGNTIYF. V and J are TRBV7-3 and TRBJ1-3; no definite D call. V was shortened by 0 bases and J by 4 bases, with 4 bases between the two germline ends. Per the germline V gene, CDR1 is SGHTA and CDR2 is FQGTGA. The CDR3 is 13 amino acids.

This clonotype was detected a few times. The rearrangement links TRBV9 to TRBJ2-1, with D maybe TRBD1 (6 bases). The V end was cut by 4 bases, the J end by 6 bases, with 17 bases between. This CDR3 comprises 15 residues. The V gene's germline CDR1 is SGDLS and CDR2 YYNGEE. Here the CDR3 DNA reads TGTGCCAGCAGCCCCTTTATCCAGGGGCCCAATGAGCAGTTCTTC. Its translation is CASSPFIQGPNEQFF.

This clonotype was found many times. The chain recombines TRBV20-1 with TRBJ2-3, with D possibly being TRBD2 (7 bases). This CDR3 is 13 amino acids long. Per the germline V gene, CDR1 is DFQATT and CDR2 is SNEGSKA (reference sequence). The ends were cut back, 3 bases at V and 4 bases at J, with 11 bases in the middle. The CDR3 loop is CSASGGQADTQYF. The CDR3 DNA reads TGCAGTGCTAGCGGGGGGCAGGCAGATACGCAGTATTTT.

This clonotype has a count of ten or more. DNA of the CDR3: TGTGCCAGCAGTTTGTGGACAGGGGCGGCTGGCTACACCTTC. This encodes CASSLWTGAAGYTF. The rearrangement uses TRBV28 and TRBJ1-2; TRBD1 aligns across 9 bases. The germline gives CDR1 MDHEN, CDR2 SYDVKM. The CDR3 is 14 amino acids. Trimming at V came to 3 bases and at J to 7 bases, leaving 6 bases not matched to a gene.

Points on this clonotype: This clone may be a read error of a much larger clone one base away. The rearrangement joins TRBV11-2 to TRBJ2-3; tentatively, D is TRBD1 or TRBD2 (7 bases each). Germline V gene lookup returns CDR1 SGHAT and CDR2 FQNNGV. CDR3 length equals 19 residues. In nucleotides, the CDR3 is TGTGCCAGCAGCCCTACCGGGGGGACAGTGACCTTCAGCACAGGTACGCAGTATTTT. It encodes CASSPTGGTVTFSTGTQYF.

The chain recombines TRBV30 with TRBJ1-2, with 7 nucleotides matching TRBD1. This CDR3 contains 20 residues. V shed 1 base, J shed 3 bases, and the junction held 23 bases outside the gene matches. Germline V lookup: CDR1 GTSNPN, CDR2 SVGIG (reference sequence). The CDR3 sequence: CAWSEIVPPPTRDRHYGYTF. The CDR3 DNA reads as TGTGCCTGGAGTGAGATTGTACCTCCTCCCACCCGGGACAGACACTATGGCTACACCTTC.